The 5 T cell receptor beta chains below all came from one sample that was sequenced in a study of cytomegalovirus exposure and HLA in healthy donors. Primers for the PCR totalled 60 Vbeta and 13 Jbeta. Here immunoSEQ multiplex PCR was the method, and the copy in TCRdb shows in-frame clones only, minus some. The sample consists of around 59,000 clones, around 80% of them appearing once. Sequenced: PBMCs. All receptors come from a woman between 40 and 55 years old in good health and CMV-seronegative.

This rearrangement joins TRBV4-3 to TRBJ2-1; tentatively, D is TRBD2 (6 bases). V lost 3 bases to trimming and J lost 9 bases, with 15 bases between them. Per germline, CDR1 LGHNA and CDR2 YSLEER. The CDR3 loop spans 14 amino acids. DNA of the CDR3: TGCGCCAGCAGCCAGGTACACCGGGAGTTTGAGCAGTTCTTC. This encodes CASSQVHREFEQFF.

The genes are TRBV4-1 and TRBJ2-3; tentative D call: TRBD2 (5 bases). The CDR3 covers 15 residues. Germline loops: CDR1 MGHRA, CDR2 YSYEKL. V shed 0 bases and J shed 1 base, with 8 bases lying between them. The CDR3 loop is CASSQELVGTDTQYF. CDR3 sequence (DNA): TGCGCCAGCAGCCAAGAACTAGTTGGCACAGATACGCAGTATTTT.

This clone was counted only a few times. V usage is TRBV2 and J usage is TRBJ1-1; D remains unclear. Germline V gene lookup returns CDR1 SNHLY and CDR2 FYNNEI. The CDR3 totals 13 residues. V lost 6 bases to trimming and J lost 5 bases, with 13 bases between them. The CDR3 here is CASRTDLVTEAFF. The CDR3 DNA follows: TGTGCCAGCAGGACGGACTTGGTTACTGAAGCTTTCTTT. Based on the CDR3 plus reference TRBV2 and TRBJ1-1, the full variable domain is EPEVTQTPSHQVTQMGQEVILRCVPISNHLYFYWYRQILGQKVEFLVSFYNNEISEKSEIFDDQFSVERPDGSNFTLKIRSTKLEDSAMYFCASRTDLVTEAFFGQGTRLTVV.

This clone was observed a handful of times. The CDR3 DNA follows: TGTGCCAGCAGTAAGGAGCGGGAGATTGTTAATGAGCAGTTCTTC. Translating it yields CASSKEREIVNEQFF. The chain has TRBV2 and TRBJ2-1, with TRBD2 matching over 8 bases. There are 15 residues in the CDR3. The J segment lost 7 bases and the V segment lost 5 bases, leaving 10 bases of the junction unmatched. Germline values: CDR1 SNHLY, CDR2 FYNNEI. The entire variable domain, with the rest obtained from reference TRBV2 and TRBJ2-1, is as follows: EPEVTQTPSHQVTQMGQEVILRCVPISNHLYFYWYRQILGQKVEFLVSFYNNEISEKSEIFDDQFSVERPDGSNFTLKIRSTKLEDSAMYFCASSKEREIVNEQFFGPGTRLTVL.

The chain has TRBV18 and TRBJ1-2, with D unclear. Germline values: CDR1 KGHSH, CDR2 LQKENI. The CDR3 contains 15 residues. Deletions cut 5 bases from V and 6 bases from J, with 19 bases between. CDR3 amino acids: CASSGLGFLPHGYTF. In DNA form, the CDR3 reads TGTGCCAGCTCAGGTCTCGGTTTCCTTCCCCATGGCTACACCTTC.